Listed below are T cell receptor beta chains from one sample, sequenced in a study of blood T cell repertoires in COVID-19. Libraries were prepared by immunoSEQ multiplex PCR; TCRdb keeps only in-frame clonotypes and omits some of them. The sample lists about 370,000 clones; approximately 87% were seen once. What was sequenced was peripheral blood. These receptor sequences come from a woman aged 25 to 45 with COVID-19, enrolled during active disease. Both conserved end residues are part of each CDR3. Clone size is stated in some rows and not others, as once, few, many or a class when expanded.

V	length	J	size	CDR3
TRBV30	17	TRBJ2-2	NA	CAWSPIDGHSNTGELFF
TRBV6-5	15	TRBJ1-1	NA	CASKQGAGGVTEAFF
TRBV28	15	TRBJ1-4	once	CASSPQGAANEKLFF
TRBV27	13	TRBJ1-2	NA	CASSRTSTYGYTF
TRBV4-2	17	TRBJ2-1	NA	CASSQAQQRVSYNEQFF
TRBV10-2	15	TRBJ2-7	NA	CASSGTAGGRDEQYF
TRBV7-8	14	TRBJ1-6	NA	CASSLGEAPYTLHF
TRBV5-6	15	TRBJ1-3	NA	CASSSQSGSGNTIYF
TRBV9	13	TRBJ2-1	few	CASSARELNEQFF
TRBV24-1	18	TRBJ1-5	NA	CATERTGGFRNSNQPQHF
TRBV10-3	16	TRBJ2-3	NA	CAISITSGRDTDTQYF
TRBV5-4	14	TRBJ1-1	NA	CASSRAVGRAEAFF
TRBV19	13	TRBJ1-2	NA	CASSAAGAYGYTF
TRBV30	14	TRBJ1-2	once	CAWRVGQGNYGYTF
TRBV29-1	15	TRBJ2-7	NA	CSVQSTGLGSYEQYF
TRBV10-3	14	TRBJ2-5	NA	CAIRREGYKETQYF
TRBV19	13	TRBJ1-5	NA	CASSMNRDQPQHF
TRBV19	16	TRBJ2-3	NA	CASTGGDSSSTDTQYF
TRBV11-2	12	TRBJ1-2	NA	CASSLAGLGYTF
TRBV29-1	14	TRBJ2-1	NA	CSVEDTGFLNEQFF
TRBV5-6	13	TRBJ1-2	NA	CASSYRDRDGYTF
TRBV6-5	12	TRBJ2-7	NA	CAATGSSYEQYF
TRBV30	14	TRBJ1-1	NA	CAWSPGTGGSEAFF
TRBV19	16	TRBJ1-1	NA	CASTPRVLASNTEAFF
TRBV6-5	15	TRBJ2-3	NA	CASIGTSRSTDTQYF
TRBV2	15	TRBJ2-2	once	CASSERTGGIRELFF
TRBV30	17	TRBJ2-3	NA	CAWIDRDRGSYTDTQYF
TRBV7-8	16	TRBJ2-7	NA	CASSLVGSGTVYEQYF
TRBV5-4	18	TRBJ2-2	NA	CASSLPGAGALNTGELFF
TRBV5-5	16	TRBJ2-4	NA	CASSLVAGPAKNIQYF
TRBV15	15	TRBJ1-3	NA	CATSPSGTSGNTIYF
TRBV5-1	13	TRBJ2-3	NA	CASSERHTDTQYF
TRBV7-3	16	TRBJ1-2	NA	CASSLTILSGPSGYTF
TRBV15	18	TRBJ1-5	NA	CATSSRGTGSNLNQPQHF
TRBV6-6	16	TRBJ2-7	NA	CASSYTTTGLDYEQYF
TRBV6-2/TRBV6-3	16	TRBJ2-3	once	CASSYSTESGADTQYF
TRBV29-1	12	TRBJ2-1	NA	CSVDASDYEQFF
TRBV7-2	16	TRBJ1-4	NA	CASSPMDRATNEKLFF
TRBV27	13	TRBJ1-6	NA	CASSLADNSPLHF
TRBV5-8	15	TRBJ2-3	NA	CASSPSGSSTDTQYF
TRBV5-6	13	TRBJ1-2	NA	CASSSGVRYGYTF
TRBV10-3	9	TRBJ2-1	NA	CAVGDEQFF
TRBV6-5	14	TRBJ2-7	NA	CASTPGQGGGEQYF
TRBV4-1	13	TRBJ2-7	NA	CASSLRQGYEQYF
TRBV7-6	15	TRBJ1-5	NA	CASSLAGQGNQPQHF
TRBV5-6	16	TRBJ1-5	NA	CASSLGGQVGNQPQHF
TRBV7-6	16	TRBJ2-1	NA	CASSLALLAGGDEQFF
TRBV11-3	12	TRBJ2-5	NA	CAAARGRETQYF
TRBV7-2	16	TRBJ2-5	NA	CASSLGQGLGQETQYF